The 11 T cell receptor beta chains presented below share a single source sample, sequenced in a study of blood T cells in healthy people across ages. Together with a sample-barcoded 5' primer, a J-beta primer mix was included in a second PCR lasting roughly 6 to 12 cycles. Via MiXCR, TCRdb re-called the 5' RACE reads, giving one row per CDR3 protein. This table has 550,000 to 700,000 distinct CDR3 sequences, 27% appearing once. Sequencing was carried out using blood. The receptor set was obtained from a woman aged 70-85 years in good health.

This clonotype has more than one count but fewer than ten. DNA for the CDR3: TGCAGTGCTAGGATGGGGCGGGAGACCCAGTACTTC. It specifies CSARMGRETQYF. The chain is built from TRBV20-1 and TRBJ2-5; D is perhaps TRBD1 (5 bases). The CDR3 totals 12 residues. From germline, CDR1 is DFQATT and CDR2 SNEGSKA (reference sequence). Between the trimmed V and J ends, which lost 3 bases and 5 bases, there was a span of 10 bases.

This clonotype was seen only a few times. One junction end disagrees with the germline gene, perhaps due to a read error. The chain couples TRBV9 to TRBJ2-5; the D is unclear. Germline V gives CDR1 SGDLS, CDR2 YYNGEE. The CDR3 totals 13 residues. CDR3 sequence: CASSPVPQETRYF. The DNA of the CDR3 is TGTGCCAGCAGCCCGGTACCTCAAGAGACCCGGTACTTC.

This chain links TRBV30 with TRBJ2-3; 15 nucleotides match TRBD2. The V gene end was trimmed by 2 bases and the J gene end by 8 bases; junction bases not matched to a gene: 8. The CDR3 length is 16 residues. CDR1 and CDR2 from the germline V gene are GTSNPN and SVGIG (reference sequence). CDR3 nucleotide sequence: TGTGCCTGGAGTCCTCCCGGACTAGCGGGGGGGCCTACGCAGTATTTT. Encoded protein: CAWSPPGLAGGPTQYF.

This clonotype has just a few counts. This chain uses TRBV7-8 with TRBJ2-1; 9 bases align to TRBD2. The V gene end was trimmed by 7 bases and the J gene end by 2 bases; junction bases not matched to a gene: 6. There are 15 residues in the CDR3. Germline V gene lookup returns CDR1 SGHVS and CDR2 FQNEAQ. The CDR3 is CASTETSGTYNEQFF. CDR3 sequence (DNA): TGTGCCAGCACAGAGACTAGCGGCACCTACAATGAGCAGTTCTTC.

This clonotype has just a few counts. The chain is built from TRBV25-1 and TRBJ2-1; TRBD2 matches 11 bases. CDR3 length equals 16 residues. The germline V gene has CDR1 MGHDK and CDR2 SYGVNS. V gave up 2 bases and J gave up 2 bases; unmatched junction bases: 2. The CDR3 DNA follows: TGTGCCAGCAGTGAAAATAGCGGGGGGGCCTACAATGAGCAGTTCTTC. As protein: CASSENSGGAYNEQFF. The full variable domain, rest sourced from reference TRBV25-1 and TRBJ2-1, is EADIYQTPRYLVIGTGKKITLECSQTMGHDKMYWYQQDPGMELHLIHYSYGVNSTEKGDLSSESTVSRIRTEHFPLTLESARPSHTSQYLCASSENSGGAYNEQFFGPGTRLTVL.

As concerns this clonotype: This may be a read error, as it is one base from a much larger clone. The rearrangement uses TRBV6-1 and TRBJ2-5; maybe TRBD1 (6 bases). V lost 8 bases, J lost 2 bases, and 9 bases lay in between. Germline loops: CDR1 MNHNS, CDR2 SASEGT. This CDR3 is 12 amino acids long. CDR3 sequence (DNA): TGTGCCAGCGAAGACAGGCAAGAGACCCAGTACTTC. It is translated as CASEDRQETQYF.

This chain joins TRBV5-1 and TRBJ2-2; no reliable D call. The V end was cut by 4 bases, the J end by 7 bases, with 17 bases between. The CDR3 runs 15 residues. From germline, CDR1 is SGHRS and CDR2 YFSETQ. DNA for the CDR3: TGCGCCAGCAGCCCCAACTTGGGAACTGGCGGGGAGCTGTTTTTT. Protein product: CASSPNLGTGGELFF.

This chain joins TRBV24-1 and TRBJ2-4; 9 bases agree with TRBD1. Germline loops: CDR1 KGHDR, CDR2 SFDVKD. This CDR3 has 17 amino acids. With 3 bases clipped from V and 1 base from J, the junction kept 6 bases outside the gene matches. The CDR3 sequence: CATSDNTGGDAKNIQYF. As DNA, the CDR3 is TGTGCCACCAGTGATAATACAGGGGGCGATGCCAAAAACATTCAGTACTTC.

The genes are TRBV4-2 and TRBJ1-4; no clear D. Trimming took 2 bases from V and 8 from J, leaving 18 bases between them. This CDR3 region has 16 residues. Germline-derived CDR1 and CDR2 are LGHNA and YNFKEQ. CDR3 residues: CASSQSGAERFEKLFF. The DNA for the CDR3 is TGTGCCAGCAGCCAATCGGGTGCAGAGCGCTTCGAAAAACTGTTTTTT.

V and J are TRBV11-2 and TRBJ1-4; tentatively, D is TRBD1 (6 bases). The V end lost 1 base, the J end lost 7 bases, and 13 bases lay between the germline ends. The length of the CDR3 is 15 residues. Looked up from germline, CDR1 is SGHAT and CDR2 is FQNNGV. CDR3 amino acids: CASSLVLGAGEKLFF. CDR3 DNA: TGTGCCAGCAGCTTAGTATTGGGGGCAGGTGAAAAACTGTTTTTT. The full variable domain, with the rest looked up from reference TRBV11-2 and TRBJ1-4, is EAGVAQSPRYKIIEKRQSVAFWCNPISGHATLYWYQQILGQGPKLLIQFQNNGVVDDSQLPKDRFSAERLKGVDSTLKIQPAKLEDSAVYLCASSLVLGAGEKLFFGSGTQLSVL.

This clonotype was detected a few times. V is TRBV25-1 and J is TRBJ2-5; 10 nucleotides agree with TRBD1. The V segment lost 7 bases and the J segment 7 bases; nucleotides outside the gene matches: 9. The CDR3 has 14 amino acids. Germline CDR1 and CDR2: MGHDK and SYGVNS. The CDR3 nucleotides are TGTGCCAGCACCGGGACAGGGGATTTTCGGACCCAGTACTTC. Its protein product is CASTGTGDFRTQYF.